Reported below is one TCR beta chain. Its antigen is as yet unknown. The data stem from a study of graft-versus-host responses after intestinal transplantation. Background on the study: Recipients across the board were started on anti-thymocyte globulin induction, then kept on tacrolimus and steroids for around three years. Study-wide results and caveats: Investigators detected GvH clones in recipient marrow, with some emerging earlier in ileum or blood. High graft-versus-host to host-versus-graft clonal ratios were found in allografts of patients who had graft-donor T cell macrochimerism.

The CDR3 totals 19 residues. The germline V gene encodes CDR1 MGHRA and CDR2 YSYEKL. The ends lost 3 bases at V and 0 bases at J; junction bases unmatched: 14. Data came from immunoSEQ multiplex PCR; TCRdb stores just in-frame clones and leaves some out. This table holds roughly 70,000 clones, 84% found once. Specimen: unstimulated CD4+ T cells sorted from spleen or lymph node cells, collected before transplant. The TCR comes from a human donor who was the organ donor for an intestinal transplant. The chain couples TRBV4-1 to TRBJ2-3, with TRBD2 identical over 8 bases. The CDR3 nucleotides read TGCGCCAGCAGCCAGGCAAGGAGGACTAGCCGTATTAGCACAGATACGCAGTATTTT. Protein: CASSQARRTSRISTDTQYF.